The clone carrying this TCR beta chain appeared a single time. This specimen belongs to a study of blood T cell repertoires in COVID-19. In germline, CDR1 is SGHNT, CDR2 YENEEA. This CDR3 spans 13 amino acids. Trimming left V 4 bases short and J 3 bases short, with 7 bases between. Repertoires were generated with immunoSEQ multiplex PCR, while TCRdb's copy carries only in-frame clones and drops some. The sample shows some 110,000 clones, approximately 82% of them seen only once. The TCR was taken from a woman over 75 with acute or convalescent COVID-19. The chain couples TRBV11-3 to TRBJ1-5; tentatively, D is TRBD1 (6 bases). The source material was peripheral blood. The CDR3 DNA sequence: TGTGCCAGCAGCTGGGACACCAATCAGCCCCAGCATTTT. It specifies CASSWDTNQPQHF. The full variable domain, with the rest looked up from reference TRBV11-3 and TRBJ1-5, is EAGVVQSPRYKIIEKKQPVAFWCNPISGHNTLYWYLQNLGQGPELLIRYENEEAVDDSQLPKDRFSAERLKGVDSTLKIQPAELGDSAVYLCASSWDTNQPQHFGDGTRLSIL.